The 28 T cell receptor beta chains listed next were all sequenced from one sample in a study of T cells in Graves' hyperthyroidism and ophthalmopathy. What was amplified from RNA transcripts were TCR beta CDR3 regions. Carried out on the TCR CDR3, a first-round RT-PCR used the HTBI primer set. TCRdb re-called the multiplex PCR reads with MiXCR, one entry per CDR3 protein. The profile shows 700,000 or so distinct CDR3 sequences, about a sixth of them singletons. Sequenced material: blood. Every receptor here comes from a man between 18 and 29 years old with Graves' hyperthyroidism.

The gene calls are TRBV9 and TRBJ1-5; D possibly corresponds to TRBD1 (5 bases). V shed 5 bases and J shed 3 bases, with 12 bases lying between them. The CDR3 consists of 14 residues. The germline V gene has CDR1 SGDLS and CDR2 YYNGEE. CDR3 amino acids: CASSFGRVNQPQHF. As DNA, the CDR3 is TGTGCCAGCAGTTTTGGCAGGGTCAATCAGCCCCAGCATTTT.

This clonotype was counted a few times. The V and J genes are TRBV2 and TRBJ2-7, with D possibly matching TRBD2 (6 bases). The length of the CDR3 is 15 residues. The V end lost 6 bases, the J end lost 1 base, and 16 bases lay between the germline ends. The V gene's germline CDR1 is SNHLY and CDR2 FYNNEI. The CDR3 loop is CASRGGAFLSYEQYF. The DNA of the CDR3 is TGTGCCAGCAGAGGAGGGGCCTTCCTTTCCTACGAGCAGTACTTC. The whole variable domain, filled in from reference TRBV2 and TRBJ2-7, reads EPEVTQTPSHQVTQMGQEVILRCVPISNHLYFYWYRQILGQKVEFLVSFYNNEISEKSEIFDDQFSVERPDGSNFTLKIRSTKLEDSAMYFCASRGGAFLSYEQYFGPGTRLTVT.

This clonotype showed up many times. CDR3 sequence (DNA): TGTGCCAGCAGTTCCAATAGCGGGAGAACGGGGGAGCAGTACTTC. It is translated as CASSSNSGRTGEQYF. J is TRBJ2-7 and V is TRBV27, with 9 bases aligning to TRBD2. Germline lookup yields CDR1 MNHEY and CDR2 SMNVEV (reference sequence). The CDR3 length is 15 residues. V lost 4 bases, J lost 7 bases, and 11 bases stayed unmatched.

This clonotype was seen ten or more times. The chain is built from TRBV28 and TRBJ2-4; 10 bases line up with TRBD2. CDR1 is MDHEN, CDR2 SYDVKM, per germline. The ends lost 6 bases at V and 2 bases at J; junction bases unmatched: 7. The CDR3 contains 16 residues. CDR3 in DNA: TGTGCCAGCAGATCTAGCGGGAGCCAGACCAAAAACATTCAGTACTTC. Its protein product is CASRSSGSQTKNIQYF.

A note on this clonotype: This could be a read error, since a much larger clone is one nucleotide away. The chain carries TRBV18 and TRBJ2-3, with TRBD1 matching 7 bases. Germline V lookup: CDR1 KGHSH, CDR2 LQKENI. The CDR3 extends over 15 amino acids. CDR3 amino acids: CTSSPSRGRTDTQYF. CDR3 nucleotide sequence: TGTACCAGCTCACCCTCGAGGGGGCGCACAGATACGCAGTATTTT. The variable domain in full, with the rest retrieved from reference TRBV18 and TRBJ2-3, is NAGVMQNPRHLVRRRGQEARLRCSPMKGHSHVYWYRQLPEEGLKFMVYLQKENIIDESGMPKERFSAEFPKEGPSILRIQQVVRGDSAAYFCTSSPSRGRTDTQYFGPGTRLTVL.

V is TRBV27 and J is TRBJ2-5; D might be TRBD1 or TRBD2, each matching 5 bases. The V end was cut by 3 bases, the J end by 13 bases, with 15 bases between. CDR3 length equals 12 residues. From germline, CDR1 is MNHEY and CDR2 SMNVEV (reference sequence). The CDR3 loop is CASSFGGAGWYF. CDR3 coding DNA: TGTGCCAGCAGTTTTGGGGGAGCTGGTTGGTACTTC.

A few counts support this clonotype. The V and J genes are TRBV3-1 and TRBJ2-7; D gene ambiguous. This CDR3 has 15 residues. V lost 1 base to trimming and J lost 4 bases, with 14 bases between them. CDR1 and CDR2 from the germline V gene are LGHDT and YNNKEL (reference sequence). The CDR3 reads CASSQGPPGSYEQYF. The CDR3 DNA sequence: TGTGCCAGCAGCCAAGGCCCCCCGGGTTCATACGAGCAGTACTTC.

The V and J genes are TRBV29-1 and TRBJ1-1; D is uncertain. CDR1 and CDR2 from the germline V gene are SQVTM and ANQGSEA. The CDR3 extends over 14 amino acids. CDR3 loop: CGTQRTKMNTEAFF. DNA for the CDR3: TGCGGAACCCAAAGGACGAAAATGAACACTGAAGCTTTCTTT.

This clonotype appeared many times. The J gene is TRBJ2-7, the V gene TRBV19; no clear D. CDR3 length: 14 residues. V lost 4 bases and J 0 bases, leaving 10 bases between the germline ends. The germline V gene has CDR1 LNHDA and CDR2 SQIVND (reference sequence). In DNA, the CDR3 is TGTGCCAGTAGTACCGTTCAGGCCTCCTACGAGCAGTACTTC. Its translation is CASSTVQASYEQYF.

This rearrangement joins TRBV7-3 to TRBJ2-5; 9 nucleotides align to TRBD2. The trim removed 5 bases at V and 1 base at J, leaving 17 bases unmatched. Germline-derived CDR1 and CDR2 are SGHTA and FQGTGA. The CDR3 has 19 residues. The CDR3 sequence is CASSLKCDVLAGPQETQYF. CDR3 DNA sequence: TGTGCCAGCAGCCTCAAGTGTGACGTCCTAGCGGGGCCCCAAGAGACCCAGTACTTC.

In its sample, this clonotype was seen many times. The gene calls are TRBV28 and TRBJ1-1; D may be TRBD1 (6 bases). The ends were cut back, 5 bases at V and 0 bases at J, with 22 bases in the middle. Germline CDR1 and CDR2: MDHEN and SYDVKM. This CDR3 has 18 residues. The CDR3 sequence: CASSPTLLRGSMNTEAFF. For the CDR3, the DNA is TGTGCCAGCAGTCCCACCCTCCTCAGGGGATCCATGAACACTGAAGCTTTCTTT.

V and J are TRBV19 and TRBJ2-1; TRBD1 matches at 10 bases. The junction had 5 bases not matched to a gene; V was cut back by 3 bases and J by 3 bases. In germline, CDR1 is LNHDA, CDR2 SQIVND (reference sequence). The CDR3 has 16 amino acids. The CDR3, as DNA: TGTGCCAGTAGTATTCCGGGACAGGGGTACTACAATGAGCAGTTCTTC. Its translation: CASSIPGQGYYNEQFF.

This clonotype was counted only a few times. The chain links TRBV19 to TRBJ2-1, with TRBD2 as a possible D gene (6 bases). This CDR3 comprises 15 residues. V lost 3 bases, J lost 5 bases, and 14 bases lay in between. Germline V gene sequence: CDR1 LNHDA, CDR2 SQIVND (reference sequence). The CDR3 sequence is CASSIVGRDHNEQFF. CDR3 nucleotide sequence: TGTGCCAGTAGTATTGTCGGGAGAGACCACAATGAGCAGTTCTTC.

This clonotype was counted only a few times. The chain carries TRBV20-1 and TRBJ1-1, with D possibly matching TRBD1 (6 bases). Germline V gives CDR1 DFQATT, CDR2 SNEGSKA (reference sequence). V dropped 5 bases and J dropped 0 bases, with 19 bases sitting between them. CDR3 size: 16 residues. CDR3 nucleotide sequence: TGCAGTGCTGGAGGGGGATTTACAGGGCTGAACACTGAAGCTTTCTTT. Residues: CSAGGGFTGLNTEAFF.

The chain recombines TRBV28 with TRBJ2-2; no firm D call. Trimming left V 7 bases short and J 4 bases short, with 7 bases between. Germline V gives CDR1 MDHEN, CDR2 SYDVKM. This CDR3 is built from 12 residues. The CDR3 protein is CASTTPTGELFF. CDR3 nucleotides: TGTGCCAGCACCACACCCACCGGGGAGCTGTTTTTT.

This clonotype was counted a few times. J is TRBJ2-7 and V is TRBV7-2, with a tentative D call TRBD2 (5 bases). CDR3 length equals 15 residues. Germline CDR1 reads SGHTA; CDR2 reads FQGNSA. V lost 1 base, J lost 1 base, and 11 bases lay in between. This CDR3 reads CASSLGITSSYEQYF. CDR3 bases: TGTGCCAGCAGCTTAGGAATTACTAGTTCCTACGAGCAGTACTTC.

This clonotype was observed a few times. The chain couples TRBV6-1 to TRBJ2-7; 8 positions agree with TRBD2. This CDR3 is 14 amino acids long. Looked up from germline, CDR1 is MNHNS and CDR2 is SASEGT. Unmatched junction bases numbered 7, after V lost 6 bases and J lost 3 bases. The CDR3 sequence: CASSTRGTSYEQYF. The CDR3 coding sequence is TGTGCCAGCAGCACACGGGGGACTAGCTACGAGCAGTACTTC.

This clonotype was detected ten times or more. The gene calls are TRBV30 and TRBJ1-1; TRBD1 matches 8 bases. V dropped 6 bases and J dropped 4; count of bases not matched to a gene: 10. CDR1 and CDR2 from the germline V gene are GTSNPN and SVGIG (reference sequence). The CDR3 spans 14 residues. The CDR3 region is CACRAGGPPTEAFF. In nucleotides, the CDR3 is TGTGCCTGCCGAGCAGGGGGCCCTCCCACTGAAGCTTTCTTT.

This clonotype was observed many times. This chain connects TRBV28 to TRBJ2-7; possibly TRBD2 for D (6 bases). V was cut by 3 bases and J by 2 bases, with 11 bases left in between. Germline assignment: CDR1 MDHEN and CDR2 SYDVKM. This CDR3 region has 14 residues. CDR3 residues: CASSFGGFAYEQYF. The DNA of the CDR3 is TGTGCCAGCAGTTTTGGGGGGTTTGCCTACGAGCAGTACTTC. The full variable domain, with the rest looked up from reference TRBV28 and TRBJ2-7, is DVKVTQSSRYLVKRTGEKVFLECVQDMDHENMFWYRQDPGLGLRLIYFSYDVKMKEKGDIPEGYSVSREKKERFSLILESASTNQTSMYLCASSFGGFAYEQYFGPGTRLTVT.

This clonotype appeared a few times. The CDR3 sequence: CASSYVLAGDTQYF. The CDR3 region has the DNA TGTGCCAGCAGTTATGTACTAGCAGGAGATACGCAGTATTTT. The chain combines TRBV6-2 or TRBV6-3 with TRBJ2-3; a weak D match, TRBD2 (6 bases). The length of the CDR3 is 14 residues. V was trimmed by 3 bases and J by 5 bases, leaving 12 bases between them. The germline V gene encodes CDR1 MNHEY and CDR2 SVGEGT.

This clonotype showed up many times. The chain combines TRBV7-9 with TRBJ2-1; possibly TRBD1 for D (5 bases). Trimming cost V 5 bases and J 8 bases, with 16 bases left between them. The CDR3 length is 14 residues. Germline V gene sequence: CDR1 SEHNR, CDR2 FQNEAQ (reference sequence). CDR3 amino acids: CASSTAGPRDEQFF. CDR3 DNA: TGTGCCAGCAGCACTGCCGGGCCCAGGGATGAGCAGTTCTTC.

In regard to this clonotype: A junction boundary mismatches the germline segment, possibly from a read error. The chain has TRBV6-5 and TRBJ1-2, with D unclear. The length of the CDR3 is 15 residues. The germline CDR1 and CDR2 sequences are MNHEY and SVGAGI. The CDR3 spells CASSNSPGFNYGYTF. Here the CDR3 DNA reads TGTGCCAGCAGTAACTCGCCGGGTTTCAACTATGGCTACACCTTC.

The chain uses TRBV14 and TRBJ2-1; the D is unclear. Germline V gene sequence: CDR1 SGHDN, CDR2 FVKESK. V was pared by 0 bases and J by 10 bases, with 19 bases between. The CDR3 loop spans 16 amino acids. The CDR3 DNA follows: TGTGCCAGCAGCCAAGAGCTACGCAGCCCCCCAATAGAGCAGTTCTTC. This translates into CASSQELRSPPIEQFF. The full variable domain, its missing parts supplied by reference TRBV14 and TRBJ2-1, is EAGVTQFPSHSVIEKGQTVTLRCDPISGHDNLYWYRRVMGKEIKFLLHFVKESKQDESGMPNNRFLAERTGGTYSTLKVQPAELEDSGVYFCASSQELRSPPIEQFFGPGTRLTVL.

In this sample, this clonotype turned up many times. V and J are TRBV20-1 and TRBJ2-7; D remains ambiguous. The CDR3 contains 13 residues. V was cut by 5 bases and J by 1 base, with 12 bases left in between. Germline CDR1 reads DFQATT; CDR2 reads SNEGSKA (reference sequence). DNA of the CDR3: TGCAGTGCTCCCTGGACCGGTTCCTACGAGCAGTACTTC. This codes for CSAPWTGSYEQYF.

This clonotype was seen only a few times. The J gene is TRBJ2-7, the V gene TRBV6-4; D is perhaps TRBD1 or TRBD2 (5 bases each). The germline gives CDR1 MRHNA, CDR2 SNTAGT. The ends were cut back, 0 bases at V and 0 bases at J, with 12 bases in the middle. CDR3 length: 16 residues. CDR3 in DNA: TGTGCCAGCAGTGACTCGCCCGGGGCGAGCTCCTACGAGCAGTACTTC. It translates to CASSDSPGASSYEQYF.

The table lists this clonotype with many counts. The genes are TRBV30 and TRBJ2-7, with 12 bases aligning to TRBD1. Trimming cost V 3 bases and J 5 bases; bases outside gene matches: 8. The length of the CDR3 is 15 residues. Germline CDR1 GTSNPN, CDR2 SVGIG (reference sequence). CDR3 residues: CAWREGTGGWHEQYF. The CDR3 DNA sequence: TGTGCCTGGAGGGAAGGGACAGGGGGCTGGCACGAGCAGTACTTC.

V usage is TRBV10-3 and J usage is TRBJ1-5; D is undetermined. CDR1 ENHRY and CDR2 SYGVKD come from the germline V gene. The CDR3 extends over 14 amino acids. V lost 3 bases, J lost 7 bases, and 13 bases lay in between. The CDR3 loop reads CAISDVGRGQPQHF. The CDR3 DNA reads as TGTGCCATCAGTGATGTAGGGCGTGGGCAGCCCCAGCATTTT.

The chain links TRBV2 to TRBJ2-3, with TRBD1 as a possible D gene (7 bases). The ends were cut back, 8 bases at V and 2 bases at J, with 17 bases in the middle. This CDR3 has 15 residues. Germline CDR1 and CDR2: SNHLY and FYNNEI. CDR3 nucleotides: TGTGCCAGCGGTGGAGGGGGCTGGGTCACAGATACGCAGTATTTT. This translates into CASGGGGWVTDTQYF.